This entry lists 5 T cell receptor beta chains sequenced from one sample in a study of cytotoxic CD8 clonotypes in ibrutinib-treated CLL. Generated by immunoSEQ multiplex PCR, the TCRdb table keeps only in-frame clones and is missing some. The repertoire holds about 300,000 clones, with around 77% as singletons. The starting material was PBMCs, obtained at disease progression, from a patient treated with ibrutinib. These receptors were taken from a human donor with chronic lymphocytic leukemia.

The genes are TRBV13 and TRBJ2-2; TRBD1 might be the D (5 bases). V was cut by 2 bases and J by 1 base, with 11 bases left in between. Germline V gene lookup returns CDR1 PRHDT and CDR2 FYEKMQ (reference sequence). CDR3 size: 16 residues. In nucleotides, the CDR3 is TGTGCCAGCAGCTTATTCAGAAGGGGGAACACCGGGGAGCTGTTTTTT. Its protein is CASSLFRRGNTGELFF.

The chain carries TRBV6-5 and TRBJ2-7; the D gene is possibly TRBD1 (6 bases). This CDR3 is built from 13 residues. Germline CDR1 reads MNHEY; CDR2 reads SVGAGI. V was clipped by 4 bases and J by 4 bases, with 11 bases between them. CDR3 amino acids: CASSLLQGYEQYF. CDR3 DNA: TGTGCCAGCAGTTTGTTACAGGGTTACGAGCAGTACTTC.

The chain recombines TRBV7-9 with TRBJ2-3; 7 nucleotides match TRBD1. Unmatched junction bases numbered 9, after V lost 4 bases and J lost 2 bases. The CDR3 runs 16 residues. The germline V gene has CDR1 SEHNR and CDR2 FQNEAQ (reference sequence). The CDR3 DNA reads as TGTGCCAGCAGCTCCACCGGGACAGATTACACAGATACGCAGTATTTT. It is translated as CASSSTGTDYTDTQYF.

The V call is TRBV21-1, the J call TRBJ2-5. TRBV21-1 counts as a pseudogene. The CDR3 totals 12 residues. Here the CDR3 DNA reads TGTGCCAGCATAAGGGCCCCAGAGACCCAGTACTTC. As protein: CASIRAPETQYF.

The chain recombines TRBV9 with TRBJ1-3; D may be TRBD1 (6 bases). The CDR3 is 16 amino acids. Trimming pared 0 bases from V and 3 bases from J, leaving 13 bases between. Germline values: CDR1 SGDLS, CDR2 YYNGEE. Here the CDR3 DNA reads TGTGCCAGCAGCGTAGGTGACAGGTTCTTTGGAAACACCATATATTTT. Translating gives CASSVGDRFFGNTIYF.